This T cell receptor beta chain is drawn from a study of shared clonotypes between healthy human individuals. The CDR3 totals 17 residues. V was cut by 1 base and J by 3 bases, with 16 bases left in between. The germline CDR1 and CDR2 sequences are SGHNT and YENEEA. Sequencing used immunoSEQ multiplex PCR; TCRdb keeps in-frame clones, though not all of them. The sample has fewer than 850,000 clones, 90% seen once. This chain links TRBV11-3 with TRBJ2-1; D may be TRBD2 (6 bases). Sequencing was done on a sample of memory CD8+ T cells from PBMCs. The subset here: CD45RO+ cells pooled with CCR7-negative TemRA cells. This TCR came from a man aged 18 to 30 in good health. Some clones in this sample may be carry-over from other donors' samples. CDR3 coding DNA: TGTGCCAGCAGCTTAGCCCCTTGGGAGGAGGGCTACAATGAGCAGTTCTTC. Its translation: CASSLAPWEEGYNEQFF.